This T cell receptor beta chain is drawn from a study of blood T cell repertoires in COVID-19. The CDR3 has 17 residues. With 7 bases removed from V and 2 bases from J, the gap between germline ends came to 21 bases. Germline V gene data show CDR1 as MDHEN and CDR2 as SYDVKM. Method: immunoSEQ multiplex PCR; TCRdb's copy keeps in-frame clones and lacks some. The sample has 110,000 or so clones, approximately 81% seen once. The clonotype originates from a man in his forties or fifties with acute or convalescent COVID-19. The V and J genes are TRBV28 and TRBJ1-3; a possible D gene is TRBD1 (6 bases). Sequenced input: peripheral blood. The CDR3 region has the DNA TGTGCCAGCAACCTACTACAGGGTCTGAAAACTGGAAACACCATATATTTT. Its protein product is CASNLLQGLKTGNTIYF.